This T cell receptor (beta chain) was identified during a study of blood T cell repertoires in COVID-19. Study details: Sources were T cells, B-cell-depleted T cells, or PBMCs; the material itself was cDNA or gDNA.

This study enrolled people aged about 18 to 100 from about two dozen US geographic areas. Grouping used clinical history reported by participants in a survey and questionnaire. Germline CDR1 and CDR2: SNHLY and FYNNEI. With 8 bases removed from V and 3 bases from J, the gap between germline ends came to 13 bases. The CDR3 runs 13 residues. Clones were sequenced by immunoSEQ multiplex PCR, and TCRdb holds only the in-frame ones, with some missing. The sample has 500,000 or so clones; about nine tenths are singletons. The chain is built from TRBV2 and TRBJ1-2; D is possibly TRBD1 (6 bases). This TCR was recovered from a young woman who had recovered from COVID-19. Sequenced input: PBMCs or T cells enriched from blood (not recorded which). The CDR3, as DNA: TGTGCCAGCTTTTTAGGGGGTGACTATGGCTACACCTTC. As protein: CASFLGGDYGYTF.